This T cell receptor (beta chain) originates from a study of T cell repertoires in cytomegalovirus infection (dated 2019 in TCRdb). Looking at the study overall: Donor HLA type was relevant to the analysis, because carriage of CMV infection together with the matching HLA type was indicated by public TCR beta signatures.

V and J are truncated by 2 bases and 5 bases respectively, leaving an intervening sequence of 15 bases. Taken from cysteine to phenylalanine, the CDR3 has 15 residues. Here the CDR3 DNA is all that survives: 45 bases in frame from base 1. According to the germline V gene, CDR1 reads SGHTA and CDR2 reads FQGNSA. As regards this clonotype: Its antigen remains undetermined. Base quality data are lacking; no much larger clone is found one base away.

The data were produced on an Illumina HiSeq 1500. In TCRdb, the public reads were trimmed at Q25 with fastp and aligned with MiXCR, with productive beta chains retained. Identical CDR3 protein sequences are pooled into one entry, listed with their most common genes and DNA. In this sample the table shows fewer than 550,000 distinct CDR3 sequences, roughly 30% of which occur a single time. Approximately 13% of the sample goes to the ten largest clones. Results and caveats for the whole study, not just this receptor: Cumulative frequency of public TCR beta family members discriminated carriers of CMV infection plus the relevant HLA type in this cohort and an independent roughly 340-donor cohort. The ex vivo response was dominated by HLA-C-restricted CMV-specific TCR beta clonotypes, which also provided the single most frequent clonotype in two of eight donors.

The origin of this receptor is a human donor in good health (CMV status not recorded). Some clones in this sample may be carry-over from other donors' samples. The sequenced sample was PBMCs. Recombination linked TRBV7-2 to TRBJ2-5, with the D call perhaps TRBD1 or TRBD2, each one matching 6 bases. The nucleotide sequence is TGTGCCAGCAGCTTATTCCCAGGGGAGGCGGAGACCCAGTACTTC. Translated, this is CASSLFPGEAETQYF. Supplemented by the reference TRBV7-2 and TRBJ2-5 proteins around the CDR3, the complete variable domain is GAGVSQSPSNKVTEKGKDVELRCDPISGHTALYWYRQSLGQGLEFLIYFQGNSAPDKSGLPSDRFSAERTGGSVSTLTIQRTQQEDSAVYLCASSLFPGEAETQYFGPGTRLLVL.